This T cell receptor beta chain was identified in a study of graft-versus-host responses after intestinal transplantation (dated by TCRdb to about 2021). General notes on the study: The transplants that recipients received were multivisceral, liver-intestinal, or isolated intestinal. Bulk TCR-beta CDR3 sequencing was used to track graft-versus-host and host-versus-graft alloreactive T cell clones in the graft, circulation and bone marrow after intestinal transplantation. A peak of at least 4% donor T cells among recipient peripheral blood mononuclear cells was the definition used for donor T cell macrochimerism. Rather than being sequenced by the commercial service, samples from a few later patients were sequenced in-house on an Illumina MiSeq and processed with MiXCR. Alloreactive clones were identified by sequencing pre-transplant mixed lymphocyte reaction products and comparing these products with unstimulated pre-transplant donor and recipient T cells. Every recipient was given anti-thymocyte globulin induction, followed by approximately 3 years of maintenance tacrolimus and steroids. The cohort enrolled 24 intestinal transplant recipients, one of whom was a retransplant, and a few patients without pretransplant specimens were excluded.

Of note for this clone: There is no known antigen for this receptor. Nothing much larger sits one base from this clone, and base qualities are not available.

The time point tag for this specimen amounts to: cells obtained before transplantation from donor or recipient. CD3+CD4+ and CD3+CD8+ populations were FACS-sorted from unstimulated pre-transplant donor and recipient cells taken from spleen or lymph nodes. CDR1 SGHRS and CDR2 YFSETQ were looked up in the germline V gene. The cysteine opens and the phenylalanine closes a CDR3 of 14 amino acids. CDR3 DNA is the only sequence kept; it has 42 bases, read in frame from the first base. V lost 6 bases and J lost 3 bases; the stretch between them is 16 bases long. Study-wide conclusions, independent of this receptor: Early after transplant, peak levels of circulating GvH clones were associated with declines in HvG clones. GvH clones were detected in recipient bone marrow, and some of these GvH clones were observed earlier in ileal mucosa or blood, consistent with an intestinal mucosal origin. Patients with donor T cell macrochimerism had high GvH to HvG T cell clonal ratios in their allografts. The conclusions were limited by the relatively low number and heterogeneity of the intestinal transplant patients.

To prepare the library, the immunoSEQ multiplex PCR assay was applied. For most patients, genomic DNA was isolated with the Qiagen DNeasy Blood and Tissue Kit and sent frozen to Adaptive Biotechnologies for TCR sequencing. For most patients, high-throughput TCR-beta CDR3 sequencing of genomic DNA was performed by Adaptive Biotechnologies. Processing in the source paper ran as follows. TCR sequencing data were retrieved from Adaptive's ImmunoSEQ software for about 17 patients, whereas a few other patients were processed with MiXCR and VDJtools. To correct CD4 versus CD8 sorting errors, any sequence found in both subsets at a frequency ratio below 5:1 was removed. Because the origin of CDR3 nucleotide sequences shared between donor and recipient could not be assigned, those sequences were removed. Alloreactive clones required at least 2-fold expansion over unstimulated cells and minimum CFSE-low frequency of 0.002% (template counts) or 0.001% (read counts). A clone was considered mappable if detected in the sequenced pre-transplant spleen, lymph node, or MLR CFSE-low populations of the donor or recipient. The cumulative frequency of alloreactive clones was calculated as a percentage of all sequences, weighted by copy number. TCRdb's version of the immuneACCESS table is confined to in-frame rearrangements and falls short of the full clone set. An unresolved V gene accounts for under half of the shortfall where checked; the remainder is of unknown origin. The DNA was the basis for D and trimming; V, J and clone size are from that table. Recorded for this sample are about 94,000 clones; 90% to 95% of them occurred a single time. The ten biggest clones cover 0.5% of the sample.

The chain joins TRBV5-1 to TRBJ2-7; TRBD1 is a weak D gene call, 6 bases matching. This TCR was sampled from a human donor who received an intestinal transplant. Sample: unstimulated CD8+ T cells sorted from spleen or lymph node cells, taken before intestinal transplant. The DNA sequence is TGCGCCAGCACGTTAAGCCCGGGACACTACGAGCAGTACTTC. The translation is CASTLSPGHYEQYF. The full variable domain, with segments outside the CDR3 supplied by the reference TRBV5-1 and TRBJ2-7 proteins, appears as KAGVTQTPRYLIKTRGQQVTLSCSPISGHRSVSWYQQTPGQGLQFLFEYFSETQRNKGNFPGRFSGRQFSNSRSEMNVSTLELGDSALYLCASTLSPGHYEQYFGPGTRLTVT.